The entry below describes one T cell receptor beta chain. The length of the CDR3 is 14 residues. V lost 5 bases, J lost 3 bases, and 13 bases lay in between. From germline, CDR1 is SGHTA and CDR2 FQGTGA. The sample belongs to a study of control samples from healthy donors and cancer patients. The repertoire was sequenced with immunoSEQ multiplex PCR; TCRdb's copy has only in-frame clones and lacks some. The sample shows over 150,000 clones, nearly 96% of them seen only once. Sequenced sample: blood. The sequence derives from a young woman in good health. The chain links TRBV7-3 to TRBJ1-2; possible D gene TRBD1, 6 bases. The CDR3 bases are TGTGCCAGCAGCCCCGGACAGTCCCACTATGGCTACACCTTC. This encodes CASSPGQSHYGYTF.